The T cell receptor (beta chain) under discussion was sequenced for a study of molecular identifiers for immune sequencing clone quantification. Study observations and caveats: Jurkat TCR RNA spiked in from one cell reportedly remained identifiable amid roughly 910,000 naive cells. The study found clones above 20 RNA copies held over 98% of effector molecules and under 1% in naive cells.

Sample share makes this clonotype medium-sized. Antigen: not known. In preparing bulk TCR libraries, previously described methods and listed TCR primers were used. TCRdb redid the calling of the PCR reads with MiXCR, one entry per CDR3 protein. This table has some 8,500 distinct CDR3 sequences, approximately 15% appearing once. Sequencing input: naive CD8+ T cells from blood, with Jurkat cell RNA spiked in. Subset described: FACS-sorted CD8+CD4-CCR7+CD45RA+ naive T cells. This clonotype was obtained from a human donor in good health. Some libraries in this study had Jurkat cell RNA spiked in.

CDR3 coding DNA: TGCGCCAGCAGCCAAGACCCGACCTCAGATACGCAGTATTTT. Translation gives CASSQDPTSDTQYF. J is TRBJ2-3 and V is TRBV4-1, with D unclear. The CDR3 runs to 14 residues. V dropped 0 bases and J dropped 4 bases, with 8 bases sitting between them. The V gene's germline CDR1 is MGHRA and CDR2 YSYEKL.